The 24 T cell receptor beta chains listed next were all sequenced from one sample in a study of cytomegalovirus exposure and HLA in healthy donors. PCR was performed using 60 Vbeta and 13 Jbeta primers. Sequencing was performed with immunoSEQ multiplex PCR; in TCRdb, only in-frame clones are kept and a portion is missing. The sample has hundreds of thousands of clones; around 73% are singletons. The sample was PBMCs. These receptors originate from a male donor in good health and CMV-seronegative.

This clone has only a few counts. The chain couples TRBV7-9 to TRBJ2-1; 8 bases map to TRBD2. Germline-derived CDR1 and CDR2 are SEHNR and FQNEAQ (reference sequence). V was pared by 7 bases and J by 7 bases, with 12 bases of the junction left unmatched. CDR3 length: 15 residues. DNA for the CDR3: TGTGCCAGCACCTCCCTAGGGACTAGTAAGAATGAGCAGTTCTTC. This codes for CASTSLGTSKNEQFF. The entire variable domain, with the rest obtained from reference TRBV7-9 and TRBJ2-1, is as follows: DTGVSQNPRHKITKRGQNVTFRCDPISEHNRLYWYRQTLGQGPEFLTYFQNEAQLEKSRLLSDRFSAERPKGSFSTLEIQRTEQGDSAMYLCASTSLGTSKNEQFFGPGTRLTVL.

The count of this clone is one. This chain uses TRBV7-8 with TRBJ1-5; no definite D call. The V end lost 1 base, the J end lost 6 bases, and 19 bases lay between the germline ends. This CDR3 region has 17 residues. Germline loops: CDR1 SGHVS, CDR2 FQNEAQ. CDR3 sequence (DNA): TGTGCCAGCAGCTTAGTTACCGATAACAGTTTCGGTCAGCCCCAGCATTTT. This sequence encodes CASSLVTDNSFGQPQHF. The complete variable domain, with remaining parts taken from reference TRBV7-8 and TRBJ1-5, reads GAGVSQSPRYKVAKRGQDVALRCDPISGHVSLFWYQQALGQGPEFLTYFQNEAQLDKSGLPSDRFFAERPEGSVSTLKIQRTQQEDSAVYLCASSLVTDNSFGQPQHFGDGTRLSIL.

The chain has TRBV5-4 and TRBJ2-1, with D unclear. Germline lookup yields CDR1 SGHNT and CDR2 YYREEE (reference sequence). The CDR3 extends over 17 amino acids. With 4 bases removed from V and 0 bases from J, the gap between germline ends came to 17 bases. The DNA for the CDR3 is TGTGCCAGCAGCCCAGCCTCGGCTAGACTCTCCTACAATGAGCAGTTCTTC. Translated: CASSPASARLSYNEQFF.

The chain couples TRBV9 to TRBJ2-1; 8 bases match TRBD1. The CDR3 loop spans 16 amino acids. CDR1 is SGDLS, CDR2 YYNGEE, per germline. J was trimmed by 9 bases and V by 0 bases; bases with no gene match: 11. CDR3 residues: CASSVATGTGSGEQFF. DNA of the CDR3: TGTGCCAGCAGCGTAGCGACGGGGACAGGCTCGGGTGAGCAGTTCTTC. Combining the CDR3 with reference TRBV9 and TRBJ2-1 gives the whole variable domain DSGVTQTPKHLITATGQRVTLRCSPRSGDLSVYWYQQSLDQGLQFLIQYYNGEERAKGNILERFSAQQFPDLHSELNLSSLELGDSALYFCASSVATGTGSGEQFFGPGTRLTVL.

Concerning this clone: The same CDR3 also results from other DNA sequences found in this sample. The chain uses TRBV10-3 and TRBJ2-1; weak D call: TRBD2 (5 bases). The CDR3 sequence is 12 residues long. Between the trimmed V and J ends, which lost 0 bases and 10 bases, there was a span of 7 bases. From germline, CDR1 is ENHRY and CDR2 SYGVKD. The CDR3 DNA sequence: TGTGCCATCAGTGAGTCGGAGGACGAGCAGTTCTTC. Protein: CAISESEDEQFF.

The chain recombines TRBV10-3 with TRBJ1-1, with D perhaps TRBD1 (6 bases). Germline CDR1 is ENHRY and CDR2 is SYGVKD. V was pared by 3 bases and J by 5 bases, with 16 bases between. The CDR3 loop spans 15 amino acids. In DNA, the CDR3 is TGTGCCATCAGTGACCCCGGGGAGGGGGGGACTGAAGCTTTCTTT. Translated: CAISDPGEGGTEAFF.

This rearrangement joins TRBV5-1 to TRBJ1-2; 8 bases map to TRBD1. V lost 1 base to trimming and J lost 6 bases; unmatched junction nucleotides: 2. The CDR3 consists of 13 residues. The germline V gene has CDR1 SGHRS and CDR2 YFSETQ. The DNA of the CDR3 is TGCGCCAGCAGCTTGCTGGACAGGGATGGCTACACCTTC. Amino acids: CASSLLDRDGYTF.

This clone was detected only a few times. Other DNA sequences from this sample encode an identical CDR3 as well. The rearrangement links TRBV6-5 to TRBJ2-7; 8 bases are a match to TRBD1. CDR1 MNHEY and CDR2 SVGAGI come from the germline V gene. This CDR3 has 14 amino acids. The V and J ends lost 0 bases and 3 bases, in that order; junction bases with no gene match: 1. The CDR3 loop is CASSYSGQGYEQYF. The CDR3 nucleotides read TGTGCCAGCAGTTACTCCGGACAGGGCTACGAGCAGTACTTC.

V and J are TRBV27 and TRBJ2-5; TRBD2 is a possible D gene (6 bases). CDR1 is MNHEY and CDR2 is SMNVEV in the germline V gene (reference sequence). V was clipped by 5 bases and J by 11 bases, with 15 bases between them. The CDR3 spans 12 residues. The CDR3 loop is CASSPTSREQYF. CDR3 in DNA: TGTGCCAGCAGTCCTACCTCACGGGAGCAGTACTTC.

The chain uses TRBV5-4 and TRBJ2-2; 7 positions agree with TRBD1. The CDR3 is made up of 15 amino acids. Germline CDR1 is SGHNT and CDR2 is YYREEE (reference sequence). The V segment lost 4 bases and the J segment 8 bases; nucleotides outside the gene matches: 11. For the CDR3, the DNA is TGTGCCAGCAGCGTTGACAGGGACCGGAGTGGGGAGCTGTTTTTT. The encoded protein is CASSVDRDRSGELFF.

The V and J genes are TRBV6-1 and TRBJ2-5; TRBD1 agrees at 8 bases. With the DNA end fitting TRBJ2-7 better, the J assignment may be wrong. CDR3 length: 16 residues. The V gene's germline CDR1 is MNHNS and CDR2 SASEGT. CDR3 in DNA: TGTGCCAGCAGTGATTCCGGGACAGGTTACCCTTACGAGCAGTACTTC. Protein: CASSDSGTGYPYEQYF.

This sequence joins TRBV2 and TRBJ2-3; 9 bases match TRBD1. CDR3 size: 15 residues. V shed 3 bases and J 4 bases; nucleotides not matched to a gene: 5. Germline CDR1 and CDR2: SNHLY and FYNNEI. DNA for the CDR3: TGTGCCAGCAGTGACCGGACAGGGGCGGCAGATACGCAGTATTTT. Its protein is CASSDRTGAADTQYF.

The rearrangement uses TRBV18 and TRBJ1-5; 8 nucleotides line up with TRBD1. This CDR3 spans 13 amino acids. Germline V lookup: CDR1 KGHSH, CDR2 LQKENI. The trim removed 6 bases at V and 5 bases at J, leaving 3 bases unmatched. The CDR3, as DNA: TGTGCCAGCTCGGACAGGGAGCATCAGCCCCAGCATTTT. This translates into CASSDREHQPQHF.

The chain is built from TRBV19 and TRBJ2-7; 9 positions agree with TRBD1. V shed 7 bases, J shed 3 bases, and the junction held 10 bases outside the gene matches. Looked up from germline, CDR1 is LNHDA and CDR2 is SQIVND (reference sequence). This CDR3 has 15 amino acids. CDR3 sequence (DNA): TGTGCCAGTACCACGACCGGGACAGGGAGCTACGAGCAGTACTTC. Amino acids: CASTTTGTGSYEQYF.

A few counts support this clone. The V gene is TRBV6-6, the J gene TRBJ1-1; no definite D call. CDR3 size: 14 residues. Germline CDR1 and CDR2: MNHNY and SVGAGI (reference sequence). V was cut by 5 bases and J by 4 bases, with 14 bases left in between. CDR3 amino acids: CASSKTRDATEAFF. DNA of the CDR3: TGTGCCAGCAGTAAGACACGGGATGCCACTGAAGCTTTCTTT.

The rearrangement joins TRBV23-1 to TRBJ1-2; 7 positions match TRBD1. TRBV23-1 is labeled an ORF, and its function is uncertain. With V trimmed by 4 bases and J by 4 bases, 9 bases remained unmatched. The CDR3 length is 15 residues. CDR3 DNA: TGCGCCAGCAGTCCAACGCCGGGACAGACCTATGGCTACACCTTC. Protein: CASSPTPGQTYGYTF.

V usage is TRBV6-1 and J usage is TRBJ2-3, with TRBD2 identical over 10 bases. Germline CDR1 MNHNS, CDR2 SASEGT. The CDR3 covers 18 residues. With V trimmed by 2 bases and J by 0 bases, 8 bases remained unmatched. In DNA, the CDR3 is TGTGCCAGCAGTGAATCCGGGACTAGCGTAGCTAGCACAGATACGCAGTATTTT. Residues: CASSESGTSVASTDTQYF.

The V gene is TRBV19, the J gene TRBJ2-7, with 8 bases aligning to TRBD2. This CDR3 comprises 15 residues. J lost 6 bases, V lost 7 bases, and 14 bases had no gene match. Germline-derived CDR1 and CDR2 are LNHDA and SQIVND (reference sequence). CDR3 DNA: TGTGCCAGTACCCCCACTCGGCGGGAGGCGTTCGAGCAGTACTTC. This translates into CASTPTRREAFEQYF. The full variable domain, rest sourced from reference TRBV19 and TRBJ2-7, is DGGITQSPKYLFRKEGQNVTLSCEQNLNHDAMYWYRQDPGQGLRLIYYSQIVNDFQKGDIAEGYSVSREKKESFPLTVTSAQKNPTAFYLCASTPTRREAFEQYFGPGTRLTVT.

The chain couples TRBV30 to TRBJ1-5; 7 nucleotides align to TRBD1. The CDR3 covers 12 residues. With 5 bases clipped from V and 10 bases from J, the junction kept 8 bases outside the gene matches. Germline loops: CDR1 GTSNPN, CDR2 SVGIG (reference sequence). CDR3: CAWGQGEIPQHF. CDR3 in DNA: TGTGCCTGGGGGCAGGGGGAAATTCCCCAGCATTTT.

The chain recombines TRBV18 with TRBJ1-3; no reliable D call. The CDR3 totals 13 residues. Deletions cut 4 bases from V and 3 bases from J, with 7 bases between. CDR1 KGHSH and CDR2 LQKENI come from the germline V gene. In DNA form, the CDR3 reads TGTGCCAGCTCACAGAAGAGTGGAAACACCATATATTTT. Its protein is CASSQKSGNTIYF.

This chain joins TRBV27 and TRBJ2-7, with 15 bases lining up with TRBD2. CDR1 and CDR2 from the germline V gene are MNHEY and SMNVEV (reference sequence). There are 16 residues in the CDR3. V lost 6 bases and J lost 4; bases outside the gene matches: 7. The CDR3 DNA follows: TGTGCCAGCAGCTCGGGACTAGCGGGGGGTGGTTACGAGCAGTACTTC. It specifies CASSSGLAGGGYEQYF.

This clone is a singleton in its sample. Other DNA sequences of this sample code for an identical CDR3. The chain joins TRBV9 to TRBJ2-7; D might be TRBD2 (6 bases). CDR1 is SGDLS and CDR2 is YYNGEE in the germline V gene. CDR3 length: 15 amino acids. The ends were cut back, 1 base at V and 0 bases at J, with 11 bases in the middle. In DNA form, the CDR3 reads TGTGCCAGCAGCGTAAATAGCGGAAGCTCCTACGAGCAGTACTTC. Its translation: CASSVNSGSSYEQYF.

V and J are TRBV5-3 and TRBJ1-4; 12 bases are a match to TRBD1. TRBV5-3 is an ORF for which the function is uncertain. CDR3 size: 17 residues. J lost 5 bases, V lost 5 bases, and 10 bases had no gene match. In nucleotides, the CDR3 is TGTGCCAGAAGGCCCCCGGGACAGGGGGCTTTGAATGAAAAACTGTTTTTT. As protein: CARRPPGQGALNEKLFF.

The chain links TRBV7-2 to TRBJ2-1; D unclear. Germline CDR1 SGHTA, CDR2 FQGNSA. This CDR3 has 15 amino acids. V was cut by 6 bases and J by 2 bases, with 14 bases left in between. The CDR3 here is CASRTGFRAYNEQFF. The CDR3 DNA reads as TGTGCCAGCAGAACCGGGTTCCGCGCCTACAATGAGCAGTTCTTC.